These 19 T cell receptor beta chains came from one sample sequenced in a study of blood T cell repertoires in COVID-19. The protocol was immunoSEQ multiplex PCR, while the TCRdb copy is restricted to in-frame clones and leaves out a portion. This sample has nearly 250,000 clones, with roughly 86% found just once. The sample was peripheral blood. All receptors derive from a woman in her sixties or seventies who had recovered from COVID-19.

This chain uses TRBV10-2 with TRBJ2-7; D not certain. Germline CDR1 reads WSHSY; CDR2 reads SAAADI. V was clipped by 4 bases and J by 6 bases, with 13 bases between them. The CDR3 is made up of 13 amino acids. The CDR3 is CASSALGDGEQYF. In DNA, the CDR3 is TGCGCCAGCAGTGCCCTAGGAGATGGCGAGCAGTACTTC.

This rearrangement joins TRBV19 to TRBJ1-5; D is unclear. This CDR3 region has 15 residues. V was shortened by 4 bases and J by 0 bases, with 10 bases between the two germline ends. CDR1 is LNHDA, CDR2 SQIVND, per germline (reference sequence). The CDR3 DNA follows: TGTGCCAGTAGTAGGGCAGGTAATAGCAATCAGCCCCAGCATTTT. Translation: CASSRAGNSNQPQHF. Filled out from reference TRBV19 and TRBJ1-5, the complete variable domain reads DGGITQSPKYLFRKEGQNVTLSCEQNLNHDAMYWYRQDPGQGLRLIYYSQIVNDFQKGDIAEGYSVSREKKESFPLTVTSAQKNPTAFYLCASSRAGNSNQPQHFGDGTRLSIL.

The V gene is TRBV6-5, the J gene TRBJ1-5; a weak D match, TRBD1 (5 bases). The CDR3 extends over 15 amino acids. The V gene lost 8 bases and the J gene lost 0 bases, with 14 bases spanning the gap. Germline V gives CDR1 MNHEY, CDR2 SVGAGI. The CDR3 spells CASGSGQYSNQPQHF. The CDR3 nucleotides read TGTGCCAGCGGCTCAGGGCAGTATAGCAATCAGCCCCAGCATTTT.

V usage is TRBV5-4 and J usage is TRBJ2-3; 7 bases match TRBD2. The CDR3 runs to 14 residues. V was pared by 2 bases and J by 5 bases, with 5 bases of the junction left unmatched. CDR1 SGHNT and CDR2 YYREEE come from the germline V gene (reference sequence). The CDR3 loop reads CASSFGLEVDTQYF. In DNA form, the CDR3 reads TGTGCCAGCAGCTTCGGACTAGAGGTAGATACGCAGTATTTT.

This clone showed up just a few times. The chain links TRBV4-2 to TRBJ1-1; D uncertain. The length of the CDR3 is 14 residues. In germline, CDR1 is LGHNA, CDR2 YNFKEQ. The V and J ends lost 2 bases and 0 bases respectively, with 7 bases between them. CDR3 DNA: TGTGCCAGCAGCCAATCCGGGATGAACACTGAAGCTTTCTTT. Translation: CASSQSGMNTEAFF.

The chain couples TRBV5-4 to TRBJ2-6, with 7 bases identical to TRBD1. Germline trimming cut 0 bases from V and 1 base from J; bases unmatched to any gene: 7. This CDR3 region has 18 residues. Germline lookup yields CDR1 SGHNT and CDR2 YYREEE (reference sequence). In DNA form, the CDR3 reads TGTGCCAGCAGCTTGGGCACAGGGGCCACTTCTGGGGCCAACGTCCTGACTTTC. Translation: CASSLGTGATSGANVLTF.

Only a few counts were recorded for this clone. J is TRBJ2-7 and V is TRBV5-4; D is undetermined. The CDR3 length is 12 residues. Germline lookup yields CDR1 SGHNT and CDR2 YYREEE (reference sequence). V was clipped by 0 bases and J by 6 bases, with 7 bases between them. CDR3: CASSLDRSEQYF. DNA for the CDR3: TGTGCCAGCAGCTTGGACAGAAGCGAGCAGTACTTC.

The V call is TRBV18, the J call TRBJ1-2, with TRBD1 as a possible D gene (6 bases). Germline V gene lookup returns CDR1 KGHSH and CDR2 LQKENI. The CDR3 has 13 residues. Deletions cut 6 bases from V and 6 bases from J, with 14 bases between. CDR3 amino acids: CASSSGGQNGYTF. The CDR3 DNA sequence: TGTGCCAGCTCTTCCGGGGGGCAGAATGGCTACACCTTC.

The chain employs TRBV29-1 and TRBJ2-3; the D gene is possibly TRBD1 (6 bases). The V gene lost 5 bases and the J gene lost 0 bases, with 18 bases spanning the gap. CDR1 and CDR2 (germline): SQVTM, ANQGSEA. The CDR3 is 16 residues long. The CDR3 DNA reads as TGCAGCGTTACCAACCCAGAGGACAGTAGCACAGATACGCAGTATTTT. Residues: CSVTNPEDSSTDTQYF.

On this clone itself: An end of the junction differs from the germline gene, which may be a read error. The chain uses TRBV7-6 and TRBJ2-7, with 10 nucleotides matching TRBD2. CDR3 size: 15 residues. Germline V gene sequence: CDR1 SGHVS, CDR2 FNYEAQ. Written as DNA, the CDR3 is TGTGCCAGCAGCGTAGCGGGGGGAATCGGGGACGAGCAGTACTTC. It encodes CASSVAGGIGDEQYF.

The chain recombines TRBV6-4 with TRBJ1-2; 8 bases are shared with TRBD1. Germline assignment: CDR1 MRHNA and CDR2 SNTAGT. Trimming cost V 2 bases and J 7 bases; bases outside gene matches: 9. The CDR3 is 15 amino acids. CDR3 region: CASSDGQGASFGYTF. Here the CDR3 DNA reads TGTGCCAGCAGTGACGGGCAGGGGGCTAGTTTTGGCTACACCTTC.

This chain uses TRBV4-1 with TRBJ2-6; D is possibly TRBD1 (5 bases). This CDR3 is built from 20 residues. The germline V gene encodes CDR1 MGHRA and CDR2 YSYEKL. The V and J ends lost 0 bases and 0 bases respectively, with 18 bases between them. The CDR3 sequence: CASSQDRFRQGISGANVLTF. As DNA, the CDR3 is TGCGCCAGCAGCCAAGATCGGTTCCGGCAGGGAATCTCTGGGGCCAACGTCCTGACTTTC.

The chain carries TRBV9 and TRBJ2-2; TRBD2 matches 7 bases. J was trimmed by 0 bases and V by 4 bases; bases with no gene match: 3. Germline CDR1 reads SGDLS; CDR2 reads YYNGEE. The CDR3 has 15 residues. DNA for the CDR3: TGTGCCAGCAGCCTCGGACTAGCGAACACCGGGGAGCTGTTTTTT. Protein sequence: CASSLGLANTGELFF.

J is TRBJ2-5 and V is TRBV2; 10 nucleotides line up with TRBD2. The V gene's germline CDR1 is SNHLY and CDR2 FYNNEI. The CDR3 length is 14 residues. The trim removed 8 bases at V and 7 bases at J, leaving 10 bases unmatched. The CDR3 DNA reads TGTGCCAGCCAAAATCTAGCGGGGGAAGGGACCCAGTACTTC. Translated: CASQNLAGEGTQYF.

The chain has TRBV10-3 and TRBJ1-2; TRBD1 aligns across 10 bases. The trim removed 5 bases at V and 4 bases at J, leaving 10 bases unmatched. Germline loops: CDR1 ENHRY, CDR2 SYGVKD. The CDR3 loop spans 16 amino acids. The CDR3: CAISFPGQGNTYGYTF. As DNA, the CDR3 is TGTGCCATCAGTTTCCCGGGACAGGGGAACACCTATGGCTACACCTTC.

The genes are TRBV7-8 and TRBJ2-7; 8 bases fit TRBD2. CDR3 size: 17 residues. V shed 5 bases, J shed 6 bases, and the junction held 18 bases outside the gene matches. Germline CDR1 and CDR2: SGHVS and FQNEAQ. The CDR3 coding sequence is TGTGCCAGCAGCCCCCAACCCGTGGTGGCGGGGGGCGGCGAGCAGTACTTC. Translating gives CASSPQPVVAGGGEQYF.

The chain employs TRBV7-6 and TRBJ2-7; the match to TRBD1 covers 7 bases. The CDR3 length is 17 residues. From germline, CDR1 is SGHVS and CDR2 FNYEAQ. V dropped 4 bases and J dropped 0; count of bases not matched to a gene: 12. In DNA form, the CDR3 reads TGTGCCAGCAGCTCGGACAGGTTGGTAAAAAACTCCTACGAGCAGTACTTC. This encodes CASSSDRLVKNSYEQYF.

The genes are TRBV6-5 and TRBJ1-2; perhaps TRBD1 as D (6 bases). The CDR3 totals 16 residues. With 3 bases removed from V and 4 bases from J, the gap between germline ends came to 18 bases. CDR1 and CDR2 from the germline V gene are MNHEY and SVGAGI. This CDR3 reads CASSYLGAGTLYGYTF. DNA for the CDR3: TGTGCCAGCAGTTATTTGGGGGCCGGGACACTCTATGGCTACACCTTC.

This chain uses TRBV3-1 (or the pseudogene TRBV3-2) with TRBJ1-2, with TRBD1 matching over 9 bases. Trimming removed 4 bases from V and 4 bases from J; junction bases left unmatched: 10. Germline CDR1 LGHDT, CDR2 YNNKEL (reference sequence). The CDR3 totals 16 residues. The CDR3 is CASSRGDRATLYGYTF. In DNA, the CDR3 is TGTGCCAGCAGCCGCGGGGACAGGGCGACCCTCTATGGCTACACCTTC.